This T cell receptor (beta chain) was documented in a study of molecular identifiers for immune sequencing clone quantification. Overall study findings and caveats: Spiked Jurkat TCR RNA equal to one cell could reportedly be picked out among some 1 million naive cells. A shared barcode on identical TCR molecules could lead to underestimated sizes for highly expanded clones.

This clonotype was detected a few times. Antigen unknown. For naive CD8 T cells, sorting used the CD8+CD4-CCR7+CD45RA+ phenotype. Bulk TCR libraries used previously described methods and listed TCR primers. TCRdb itself ran the PCR reads through MiXCR, one entry per CDR3 protein. The data contain around 480,000 distinct CDR3 sequences, less than 30% of them singletons. Trimming left V 1 base short and J 9 bases short, with 18 bases between. CDR3 length equals 15 residues. The sequenced sample consisted of naive CD8+ T cells from blood, with Jurkat cell RNA spiked in. As to subset: FACS-sorted CD8+CD4-CCR7+CD45RA+ naive T cells. V usage is TRBV12-3 or TRBV12-4 and J usage is TRBJ2-5; perhaps TRBD1 as D (6 bases). This receptor was identified in a human donor in good health. Some libraries in this study had Jurkat cell RNA spiked in. CDR3 sequence: CASSLGTVDHRAQYF. CDR3 nucleotides: TGTGCCAGCAGTTTAGGGACAGTCGACCACAGGGCCCAGTACTTC.